Shown below are 8 T cell receptor beta chains from a single sample sequenced in a study of CD8 T cells in Susac syndrome. Reverse transcription of roughly 0.45 to 1 ug RNA used random hexamers. TCRdb independently ran MiXCR on the immunoSEQ multiplex PCR reads; one entry per CDR3 protein. The table shows some 260,000 distinct CDR3 sequences, with around 93% occurring only once. The sample taken for sequencing was CD4+ T cells from PBMCs. These receptors were collected from a human donor with multiple sclerosis.

This rearrangement joins TRBV3-1 to TRBJ1-5; D unresolved. The CDR3 spans 12 residues. Germline values: CDR1 LGHDT, CDR2 YNNKEL (reference sequence). Between the trimmed V and J ends, which lost 2 bases and 4 bases, there was a span of 3 bases. The CDR3 sequence is CASSQINQPQHF. In DNA form, the CDR3 reads TGTGCCAGCAGCCAAATTAATCAGCCCCAGCATTTT.

The J gene is TRBJ1-2, the V gene TRBV9; D is uncertain. With 0 bases removed from V and 5 bases from J, the gap between germline ends came to 5 bases. CDR1 is SGDLS and CDR2 is YYNGEE in the germline V gene. This CDR3 spans 12 amino acids. This chain's CDR3 is CASSVATYGYTF. The CDR3 DNA reads as TGTGCCAGCAGCGTAGCGACGTATGGCTACACCTTC.

The chain couples TRBV30 to TRBJ1-4; D possibly corresponds to TRBD1 (5 bases). Germline V lookup: CDR1 GTSNPN, CDR2 SVGIG (reference sequence). This CDR3 has 13 amino acids. V was cut by 3 bases and J by 6 bases, with 11 bases left in between. CDR3 in DNA: TGTGCCTGGAGCCCGGGACCATATGAAAAACTGTTTTTT. Protein: CAWSPGPYEKLFF.

The chain couples TRBV6-1 to TRBJ2-1, with TRBD2 matching 12 bases. The V segment lost 1 base and the J segment 6 bases; nucleotides outside the gene matches: 7. The CDR3 extends over 17 amino acids. Looked up from germline, CDR1 is MNHNS and CDR2 is SASEGT. CDR3 DNA: TGTGCCAGCAGTGAAGACTCCCTAGCGGGAGGGCGCAATGAGCAGTTCTTC. It encodes CASSEDSLAGGRNEQFF.

The chain has TRBV7-8 and TRBJ2-7; 9 bases match TRBD1. CDR1 is SGHVS and CDR2 is FQNEAQ in the germline V gene. This CDR3 spans 16 amino acids. V lost 0 bases, J lost 2 bases, and 5 bases stayed unmatched. CDR3 nucleotides: TGTGCCAGCAGCTTAGCTAAAGGGACAGGGACCTACGAGCAGTACTTC. As protein: CASSLAKGTGTYEQYF.

This clonotype occurred once. The chain couples TRBV6-5 to TRBJ2-7; tentatively, D is TRBD1 (8 bases). This CDR3 is built from 16 residues. Trimming cost V 2 bases and J 5 bases, with 19 bases left between them. Per germline, CDR1 MNHEY and CDR2 SVGAGI. The CDR3 loop reads CASSYAGQGGLHEQYF. For the CDR3, the DNA is TGTGCCAGCAGTTACGCCGGACAGGGAGGGCTCCACGAGCAGTACTTC.

The V call is TRBV20-1, the J call TRBJ2-1; the D gene is possibly TRBD2 (5 bases). Germline loops: CDR1 DFQATT, CDR2 SNEGSKA (reference sequence). Trimming stripped 2 bases from V and 0 bases from J, with 11 bases between. This CDR3 is 15 amino acids long. CDR3 residues: CSARFLAGSYNEQFF. The CDR3 DNA follows: TGCAGTGCTAGATTCCTAGCTGGCTCCTACAATGAGCAGTTCTTC.

The chain is built from TRBV7-2 and TRBJ2-7; 8 bases match TRBD1. Germline CDR1 SGHTA, CDR2 FQGNSA. This CDR3 has 14 residues. The junction had 4 bases not matched to a gene; V was cut back by 4 bases and J by 2 bases. This CDR3 is CASSSGQVAYEQYF. The CDR3 bases are TGTGCCAGCAGCTCGGGACAGGTCGCCTACGAGCAGTACTTC. The full variable domain, in which reference TRBV7-2 and TRBJ2-7 provide the parts outside the CDR3, is GAGVSQSPSNKVTEKGKDVELRCDPISGHTALYWYRQSLGQGLEFLIYFQGNSAPDKSGLPSDRFSAERTGGSVSTLTIQRTQQEDSAVYLCASSSGQVAYEQYFGPGTRLTVT.